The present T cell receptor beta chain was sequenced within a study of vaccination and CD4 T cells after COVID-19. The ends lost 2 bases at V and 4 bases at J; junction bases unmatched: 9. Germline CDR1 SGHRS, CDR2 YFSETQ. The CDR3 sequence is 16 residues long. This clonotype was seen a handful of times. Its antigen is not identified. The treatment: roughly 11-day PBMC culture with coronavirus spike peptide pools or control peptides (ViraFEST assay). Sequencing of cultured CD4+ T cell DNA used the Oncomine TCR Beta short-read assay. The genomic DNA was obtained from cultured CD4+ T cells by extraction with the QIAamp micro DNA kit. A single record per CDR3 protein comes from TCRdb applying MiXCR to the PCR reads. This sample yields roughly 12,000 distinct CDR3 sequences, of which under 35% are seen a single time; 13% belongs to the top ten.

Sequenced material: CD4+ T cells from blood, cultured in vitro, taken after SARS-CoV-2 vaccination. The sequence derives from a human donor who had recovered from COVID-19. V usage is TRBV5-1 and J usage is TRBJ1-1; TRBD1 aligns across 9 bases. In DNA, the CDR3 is TGCGCCAGCAGCTTAAACCCGGGACAGGGAACCACTGAAGCTTTCTTT. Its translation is CASSLNPGQGTTEAFF.